Listed below are T cell receptor beta chains from one sample, sequenced in a study of cytomegalovirus exposure and HLA in healthy donors. This table comes from immunoSEQ multiplex PCR, and its TCRdb copy is limited to in-frame clones, with some not included. The sample gives approximately 150,000 clones, 75% to 90% of which show up once; roughly 2.9% is in the top ten. Input material: PBMCs. The receptors were gathered from a woman in her 30s in good health and CMV-seronegative. CDR3s include the opening cysteine and the closing phenylalanine or tryptophan. The order of the fields is V gene, clone size, J gene, CDR3 protein. Expanded clones get a size class; other rows say once, few or many, or leave the size out.

TRBV10-3	NA	TRBJ2-7	CAALAETVSYEQYF
TRBV27	NA	TRBJ2-7	CASSRGQGSYEQYF
TRBV7-9	NA	TRBJ2-6	CASSFRDKRRSGANVLTF
TRBV21-1	NA	TRBJ1-1	CASRTANTEAFF
TRBV7-9	few	TRBJ1-1	CASSFSGNTEAFF
TRBV28	NA	TRBJ2-1	CASIAGENNEQFF
TRBV2	NA	TRBJ1-1	CASSGGDFPMNTEAFF
TRBV28	NA	TRBJ2-7	CASSQGQGREQYF
TRBV10-1	NA	TRBJ2-1	CASSTSGRANEQFF
TRBV6-1	NA	TRBJ2-3	CASSGPPWRGGTDTQYF
TRBV19	NA	TRBJ2-2	CASSIDRGLAESTGELFF
TRBV10-3	NA	TRBJ1-5	CAISDVKQGSYSNQPQHF